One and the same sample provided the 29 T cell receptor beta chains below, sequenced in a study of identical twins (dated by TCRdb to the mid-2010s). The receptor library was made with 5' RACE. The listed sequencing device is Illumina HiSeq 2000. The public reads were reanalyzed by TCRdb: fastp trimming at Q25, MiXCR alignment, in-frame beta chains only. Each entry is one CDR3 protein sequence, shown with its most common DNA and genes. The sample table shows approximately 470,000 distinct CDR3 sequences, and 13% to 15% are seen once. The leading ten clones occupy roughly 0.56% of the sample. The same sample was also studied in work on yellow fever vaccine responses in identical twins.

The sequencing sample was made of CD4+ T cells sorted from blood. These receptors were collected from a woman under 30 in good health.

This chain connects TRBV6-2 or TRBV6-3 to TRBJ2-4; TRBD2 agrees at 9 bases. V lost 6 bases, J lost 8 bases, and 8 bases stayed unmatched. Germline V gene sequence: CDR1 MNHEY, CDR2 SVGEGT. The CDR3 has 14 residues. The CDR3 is CASRTSGNGDIQYF. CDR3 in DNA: TGTGCCAGCAGGACTAGCGGCAATGGGGACATTCAGTACTTC.

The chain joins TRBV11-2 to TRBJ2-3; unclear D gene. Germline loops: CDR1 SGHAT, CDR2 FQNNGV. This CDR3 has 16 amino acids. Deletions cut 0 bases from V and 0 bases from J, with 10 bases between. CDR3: CASSLEGAFSTDTQYF. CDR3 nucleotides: TGTGCCAGCAGCTTAGAGGGTGCTTTCAGCACAGATACGCAGTATTTT. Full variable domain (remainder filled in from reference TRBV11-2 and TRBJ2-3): EAGVAQSPRYKIIEKRQSVAFWCNPISGHATLYWYQQILGQGPKLLIQFQNNGVVDDSQLPKDRFSAERLKGVDSTLKIQPAKLEDSAVYLCASSLEGAFSTDTQYFGPGTRLTVL.

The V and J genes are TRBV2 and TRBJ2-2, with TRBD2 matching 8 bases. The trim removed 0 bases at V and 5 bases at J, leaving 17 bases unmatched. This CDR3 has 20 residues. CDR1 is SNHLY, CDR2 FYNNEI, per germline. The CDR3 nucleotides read TGTGCCAGCAGTGAAGCCCTGGGCCTGGCGGGAGGTGGGAATACCGGGGAGCTGTTTTTT. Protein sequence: CASSEALGLAGGGNTGELFF.

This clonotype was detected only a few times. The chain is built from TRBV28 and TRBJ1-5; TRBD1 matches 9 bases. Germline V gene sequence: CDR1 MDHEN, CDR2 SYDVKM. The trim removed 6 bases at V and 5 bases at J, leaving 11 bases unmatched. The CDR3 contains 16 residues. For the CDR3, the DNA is TGTGCCAGCAGCCAAGTGGAAAACAGGGGGCATCAGCCCCAGCATTTT. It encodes CASSQVENRGHQPQHF.

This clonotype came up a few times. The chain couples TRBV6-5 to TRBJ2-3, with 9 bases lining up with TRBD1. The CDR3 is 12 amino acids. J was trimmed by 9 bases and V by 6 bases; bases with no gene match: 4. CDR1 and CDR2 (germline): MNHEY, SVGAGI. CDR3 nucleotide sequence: TGTGCCAGCAGACCGACAGGGGGAACGCAGTATTTT. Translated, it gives CASRPTGGTQYF.

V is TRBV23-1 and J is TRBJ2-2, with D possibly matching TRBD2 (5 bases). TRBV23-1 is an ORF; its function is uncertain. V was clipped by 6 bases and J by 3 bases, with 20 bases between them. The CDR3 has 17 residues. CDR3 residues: CASSRRHGISDTGELFF. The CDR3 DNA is TGCGCCAGCAGCCGACGTCACGGGATTTCGGACACCGGGGAGCTGTTTTTT.

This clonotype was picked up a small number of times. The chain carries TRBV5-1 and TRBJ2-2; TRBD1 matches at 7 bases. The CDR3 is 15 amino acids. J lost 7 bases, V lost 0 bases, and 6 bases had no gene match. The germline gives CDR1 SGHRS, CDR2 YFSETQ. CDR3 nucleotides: TGCGCCAGCAGCTTGGCCGGGACAGTTCTCGGGGAGCTGTTTTTT. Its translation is CASSLAGTVLGELFF.

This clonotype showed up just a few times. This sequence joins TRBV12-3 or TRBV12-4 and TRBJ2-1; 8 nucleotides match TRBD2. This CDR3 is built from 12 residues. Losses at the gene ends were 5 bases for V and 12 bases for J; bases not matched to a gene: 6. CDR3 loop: CASSISGKGQFF. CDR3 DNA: TGTGCCAGCAGTATTAGCGGGAAGGGGCAGTTCTTC.

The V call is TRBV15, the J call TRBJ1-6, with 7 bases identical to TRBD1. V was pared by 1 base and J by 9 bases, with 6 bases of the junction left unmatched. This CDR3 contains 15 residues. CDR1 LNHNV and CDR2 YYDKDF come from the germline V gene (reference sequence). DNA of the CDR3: TGTGCCACCAGCAGAGGCGACAGGGACGGTTCACCCCTCCACTTT. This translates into CATSRGDRDGSPLHF. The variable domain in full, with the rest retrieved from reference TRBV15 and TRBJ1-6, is DAMVIQNPRYQVTQFGKPVTLSCSQTLNHNVMYWYQQKSSQAPKLLFHYYDKDFNNEADTPDNFQSRRPNTSFCFLDIRSPGLGDTAMYLCATSRGDRDGSPLHFGNGTRLTVT.

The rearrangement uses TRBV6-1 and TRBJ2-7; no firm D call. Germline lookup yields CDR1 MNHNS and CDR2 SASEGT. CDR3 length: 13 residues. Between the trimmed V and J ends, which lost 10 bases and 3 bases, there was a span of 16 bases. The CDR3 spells CATQAVDGYEQYF. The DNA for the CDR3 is TGTGCCACTCAGGCCGTAGACGGCTACGAGCAGTACTTC.

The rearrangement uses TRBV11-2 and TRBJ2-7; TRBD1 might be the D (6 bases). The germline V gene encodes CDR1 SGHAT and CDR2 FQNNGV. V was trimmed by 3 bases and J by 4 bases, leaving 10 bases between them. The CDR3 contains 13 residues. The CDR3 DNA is TGTGCCAGCAGCTTGAAACAGGGTTACGAGCAGTACTTC. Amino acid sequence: CASSLKQGYEQYF.

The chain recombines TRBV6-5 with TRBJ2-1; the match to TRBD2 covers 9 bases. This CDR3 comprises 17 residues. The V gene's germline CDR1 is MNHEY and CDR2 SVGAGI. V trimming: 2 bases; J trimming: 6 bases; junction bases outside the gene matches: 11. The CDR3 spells CASSYGALGGGGNEQFF. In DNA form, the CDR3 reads TGTGCCAGCAGTTACGGGGCCCTGGGCGGGGGGGGCAATGAGCAGTTCTTC.

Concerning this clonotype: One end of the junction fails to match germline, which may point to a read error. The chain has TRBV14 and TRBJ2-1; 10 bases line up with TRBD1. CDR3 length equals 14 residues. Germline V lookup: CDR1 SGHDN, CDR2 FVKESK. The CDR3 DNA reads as TGTGCCAGCAGCCGGAGAGCCCCCGGGACAGGGGCGAGGTTC. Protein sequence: CASSRRAPGTGARF.

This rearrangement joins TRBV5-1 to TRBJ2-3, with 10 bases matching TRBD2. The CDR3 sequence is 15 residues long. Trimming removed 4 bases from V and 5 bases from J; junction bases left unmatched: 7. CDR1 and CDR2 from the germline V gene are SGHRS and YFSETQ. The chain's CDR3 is CASSGSGRVGDTQYF. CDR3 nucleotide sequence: TGCGCCAGCAGCGGAAGCGGGAGGGTCGGAGATACGCAGTATTTT.

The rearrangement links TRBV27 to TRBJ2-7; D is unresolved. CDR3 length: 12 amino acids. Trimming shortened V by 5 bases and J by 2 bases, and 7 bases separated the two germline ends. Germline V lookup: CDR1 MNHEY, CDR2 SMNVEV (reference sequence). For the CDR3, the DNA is TGTGCCAGCAGTCCGTTCCCCTACGAGCAGTACTTC. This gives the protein CASSPFPYEQYF.

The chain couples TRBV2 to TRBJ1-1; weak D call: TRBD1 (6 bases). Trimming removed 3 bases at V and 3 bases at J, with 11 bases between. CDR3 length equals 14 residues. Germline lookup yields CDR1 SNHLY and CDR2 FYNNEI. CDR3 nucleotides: TGTGCCAGCAGTGATGGGGGGCACGACACTGAAGCTTTCTTT. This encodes CASSDGGHDTEAFF.

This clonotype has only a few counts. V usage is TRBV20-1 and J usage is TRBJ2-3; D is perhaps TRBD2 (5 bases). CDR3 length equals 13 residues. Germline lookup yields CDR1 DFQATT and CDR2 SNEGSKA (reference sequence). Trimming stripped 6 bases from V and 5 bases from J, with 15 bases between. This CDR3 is CSAPRPEGDTQYF. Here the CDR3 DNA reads TGCAGTGCCCCTCGGCCCGAGGGAGATACGCAGTATTTT.

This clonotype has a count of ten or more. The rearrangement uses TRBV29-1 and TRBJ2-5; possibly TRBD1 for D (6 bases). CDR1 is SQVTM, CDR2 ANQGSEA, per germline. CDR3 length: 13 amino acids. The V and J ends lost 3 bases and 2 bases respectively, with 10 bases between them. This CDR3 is CSVDPGHQETQYF. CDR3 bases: TGCAGCGTTGATCCGGGACATCAAGAGACCCAGTACTTC.

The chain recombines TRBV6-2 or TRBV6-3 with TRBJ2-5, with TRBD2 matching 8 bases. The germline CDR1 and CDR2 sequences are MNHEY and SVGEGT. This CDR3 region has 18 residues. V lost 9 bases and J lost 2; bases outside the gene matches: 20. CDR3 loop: CARSEEPRAGGPQETQYF. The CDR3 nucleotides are TGTGCCAGATCCGAGGAGCCCAGGGCGGGAGGACCACAAGAGACCCAGTACTTC.

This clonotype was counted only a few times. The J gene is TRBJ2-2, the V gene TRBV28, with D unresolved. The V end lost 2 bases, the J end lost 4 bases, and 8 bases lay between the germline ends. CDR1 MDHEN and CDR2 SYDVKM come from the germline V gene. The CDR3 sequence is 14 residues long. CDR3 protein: CASSLPRPTGELFF. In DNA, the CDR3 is TGTGCCAGCAGTTTACCCCGACCCACCGGGGAGCTGTTTTTT.

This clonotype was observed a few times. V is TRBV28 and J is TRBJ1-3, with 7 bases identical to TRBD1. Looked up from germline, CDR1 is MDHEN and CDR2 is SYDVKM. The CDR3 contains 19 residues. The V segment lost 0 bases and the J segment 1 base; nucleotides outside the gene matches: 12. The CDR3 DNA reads TGTGCCAGCAGTTTATGGTTGGGGGACAGCACCTTATCTGGAAACACCATATATTTT. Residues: CASSLWLGDSTLSGNTIYF. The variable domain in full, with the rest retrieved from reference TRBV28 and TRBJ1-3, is DVKVTQSSRYLVKRTGEKVFLECVQDMDHENMFWYRQDPGLGLRLIYFSYDVKMKEKGDIPEGYSVSREKKERFSLILESASTNQTSMYLCASSLWLGDSTLSGNTIYFGEGSWLTVV.

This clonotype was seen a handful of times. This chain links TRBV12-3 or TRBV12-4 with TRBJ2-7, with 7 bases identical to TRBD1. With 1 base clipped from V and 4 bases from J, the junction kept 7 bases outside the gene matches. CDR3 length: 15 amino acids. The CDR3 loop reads CASSLGSQGVYEQYF. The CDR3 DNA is TGTGCCAGCAGTTTAGGTAGTCAGGGGGTATACGAGCAGTACTTC.

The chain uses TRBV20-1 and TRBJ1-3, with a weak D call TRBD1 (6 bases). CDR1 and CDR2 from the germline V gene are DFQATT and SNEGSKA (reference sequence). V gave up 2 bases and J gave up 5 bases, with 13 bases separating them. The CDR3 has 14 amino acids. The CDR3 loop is CSARIQGIRNTIYF. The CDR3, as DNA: TGCAGTGCTAGAATCCAGGGGATTCGAAACACCATATATTTT.

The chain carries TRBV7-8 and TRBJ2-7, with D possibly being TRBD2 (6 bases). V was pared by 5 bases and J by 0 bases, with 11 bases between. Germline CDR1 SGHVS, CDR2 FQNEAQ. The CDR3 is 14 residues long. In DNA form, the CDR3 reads TGTGCCAGCAGCCGAAGCGGGTTCTCCTACGAGCAGTACTTC. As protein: CASSRSGFSYEQYF.

CDR3 residues: CASSQDLGLRRSYEQYF. CDR3 sequence (DNA): TGTGCCAGCAGCCAAGATTTGGGCCTCCGGAGGTCCTACGAGCAGTACTTC. The chain joins TRBV4-2 to TRBJ2-7; D might be TRBD2 (5 bases). Trimming stripped 0 bases from V and 1 base from J, with 16 bases between. This CDR3 is 17 amino acids long. CDR1 and CDR2 from the germline V gene are LGHNA and YNFKEQ.

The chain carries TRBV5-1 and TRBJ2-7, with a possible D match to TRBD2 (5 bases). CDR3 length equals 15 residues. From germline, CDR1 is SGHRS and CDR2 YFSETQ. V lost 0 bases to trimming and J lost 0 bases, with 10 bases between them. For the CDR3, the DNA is TGCGCCAGCAGCTTGGCGTTCGGGGACTCCTACGAGCAGTACTTC. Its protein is CASSLAFGDSYEQYF.

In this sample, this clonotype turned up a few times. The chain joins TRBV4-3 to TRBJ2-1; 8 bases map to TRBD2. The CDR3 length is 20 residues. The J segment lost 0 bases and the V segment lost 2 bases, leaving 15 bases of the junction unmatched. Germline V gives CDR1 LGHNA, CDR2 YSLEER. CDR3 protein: CASSQPPIGAGGYSYNEQFF. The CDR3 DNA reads TGCGCCAGCAGCCAACCGCCCATCGGGGCGGGAGGTTACTCCTACAATGAGCAGTTCTTC.

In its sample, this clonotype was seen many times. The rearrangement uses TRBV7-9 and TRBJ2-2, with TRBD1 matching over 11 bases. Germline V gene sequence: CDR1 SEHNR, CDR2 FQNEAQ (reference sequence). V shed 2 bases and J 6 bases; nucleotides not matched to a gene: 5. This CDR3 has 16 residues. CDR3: CASSLFRTGGPGELFF. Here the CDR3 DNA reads TGTGCCAGCAGCTTATTCAGGACAGGGGGCCCCGGGGAGCTGTTTTTT. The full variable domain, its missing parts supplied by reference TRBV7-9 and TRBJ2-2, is DTGVSQNPRHKITKRGQNVTFRCDPISEHNRLYWYRQTLGQGPEFLTYFQNEAQLEKSRLLSDRFSAERPKGSFSTLEIQRTEQGDSAMYLCASSLFRTGGPGELFFGEGSRLTVL.

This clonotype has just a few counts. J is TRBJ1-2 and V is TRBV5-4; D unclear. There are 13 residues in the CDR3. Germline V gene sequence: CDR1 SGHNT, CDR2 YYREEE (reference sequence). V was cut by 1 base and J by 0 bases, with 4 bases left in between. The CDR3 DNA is TGTGCCAGCAGCTTGAGGACTAACTATGGCTACACCTTC. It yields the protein CASSLRTNYGYTF.